Included here is one T cell receptor beta chain sequence, with context. Its antigen remains unidentified. These data belong to a study of blood T cells in healthy people across ages. Study-wide points: Aged donors had fewer naive CD4+ cells and lower diversity than long-lived donors.

Primers used in a second PCR of roughly 7 to 12 cycles were a sample-barcoded 5' primer and a J-beta primer mix. MiXCR was run by TCRdb on the 5' RACE reads, yielding one entry per CDR3 protein. In the table there are about 640,000 distinct CDR3 sequences, 45% to 65% of which are singletons. V shed 4 bases and J shed 0 bases, with 9 bases lying between them. This CDR3 is 15 amino acids long. The germline V gene has CDR1 SGHTA and CDR2 FQGNSA. The rearrangement uses TRBV7-2 and TRBJ1-4, with D unclear. Source material: blood. The sequence came from a man aged 55 to 69 in good health. CDR3 sequence reads: CASSWHTSTNEKLFF. CDR3 sequence (DNA): TGTGCCAGCAGCTGGCACACCTCAACTAATGAAAAACTGTTTTTT.